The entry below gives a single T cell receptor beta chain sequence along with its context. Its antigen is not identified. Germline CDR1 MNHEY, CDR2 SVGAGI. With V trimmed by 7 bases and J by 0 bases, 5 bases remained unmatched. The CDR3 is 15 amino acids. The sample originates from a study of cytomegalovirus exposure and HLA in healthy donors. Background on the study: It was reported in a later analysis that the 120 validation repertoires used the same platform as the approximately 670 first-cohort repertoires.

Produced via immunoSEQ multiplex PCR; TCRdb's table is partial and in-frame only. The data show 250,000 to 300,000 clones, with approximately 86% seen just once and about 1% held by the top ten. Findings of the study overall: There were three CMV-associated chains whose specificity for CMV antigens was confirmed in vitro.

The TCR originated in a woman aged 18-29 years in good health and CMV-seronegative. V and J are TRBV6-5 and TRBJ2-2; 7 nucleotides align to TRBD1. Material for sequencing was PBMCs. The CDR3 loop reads CASKRGRANTGELFF. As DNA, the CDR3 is TGTGCCAGCAAAAGGGGGCGTGCGAACACCGGGGAGCTGTTTTTT.